Below, 10 T cell receptor beta chains from the same sample are listed, as sequenced in a study of blood T cell repertoires in COVID-19 (dated by TCRdb to the early 2020s). Library construction relied on the immunoSEQ multiplex PCR assay. In TCRdb, the immuneACCESS table is reduced to in-frame sequences with V and J assigned. These tables do not hold every clone; where another copy was compared, an unresolved V gene accounts for under half, and the others remain unexplained. This sample comprises roughly 250,000 clones, 80% to 95% of them detected only once. The biggest ten clones account for around 2% of the sample. Sequencing was performed on PBMCs or T cells enriched from blood (not recorded which). These TCRs come from a woman under 30 who had recovered from COVID-19.

Written as DNA, the CDR3 is TGTGCCAGCAGTGGCCGCTTGGGGGGGAGTCCCTACGAGCAGTACTTC. Protein product: CASSGRLGGSPYEQYF. The rearrangement uses TRBV28 and TRBJ2-7; 7 bases map to TRBD2. The CDR3 consists of 16 residues. The ends lost 5 bases at V and 2 bases at J; junction bases unmatched: 12. Germline V gene lookup returns CDR1 MDHEN and CDR2 SYDVKM.

The gene calls are TRBV6-5 and TRBJ1-1; tentative D call: TRBD1 (6 bases). V lost 7 bases to trimming and J lost 0 bases, with 15 bases between them. CDR1 is MNHEY and CDR2 is SVGAGI in the germline V gene. The CDR3 is 15 amino acids. The CDR3 loop is CASTLGGGMNTEAFF. The CDR3 nucleotides are TGTGCCAGCACCCTCGGCGGGGGCATGAACACTGAAGCTTTCTTT.

Remarks on this clone: Other DNA sequences of this sample code for an identical CDR3. This chain connects TRBV27 to TRBJ2-7; 8 bases line up with TRBD2. Trimming at V came to 6 bases and at J to 4 bases, leaving 5 bases not matched to a gene. Germline assignment: CDR1 MNHEY and CDR2 SMNVEV (reference sequence). The CDR3 spans 13 residues. The CDR3 loop reads CASSLTSGYEQYF. The CDR3 nucleotides read TGTGCCAGCAGCCTTACTAGCGGATACGAGCAGTACTTC.

The chain couples TRBV19 to TRBJ1-2; TRBD1 agrees at 8 bases. Germline V gene data show CDR1 as LNHDA and CDR2 as SQIVND (reference sequence). The CDR3 is 14 residues long. Unmatched junction bases numbered 8, after V lost 7 bases and J lost 4 bases. CDR3 sequence reads: CASNTGGWGYGYTF. In DNA form, the CDR3 reads TGTGCCAGTAACACAGGGGGTTGGGGCTATGGCTACACCTTC.

This chain connects TRBV27 to TRBJ1-1, with TRBD1 matching 9 bases. Germline V CDR1 and CDR2: MNHEY, SMNVEV (reference sequence). V gave up 1 base and J gave up 7 bases; unmatched junction bases: 4. This CDR3 has 14 amino acids. The CDR3: CASSLLRDRDEAFF. CDR3 nucleotides: TGTGCCAGCAGTTTATTAAGGGACAGGGATGAAGCTTTCTTT.

This chain joins TRBV5-1 and TRBJ2-5, with a tentative D call TRBD2 (6 bases). Trimming removed 6 bases from V and 7 bases from J, with 16 bases in between. From germline, CDR1 is SGHRS and CDR2 YFSETQ. The CDR3 runs to 13 residues. The CDR3 nucleotides are TGCGCCAGCACCATGGTGGAGGGAGGGACCCAGTACTTC. It yields the protein CASTMVEGGTQYF.

The gene calls are TRBV5-1 and TRBJ2-5, with D hard to call. V lost 0 bases, J lost 0 bases, and 9 bases lay in between. CDR3 size: 15 residues. The germline V gene has CDR1 SGHRS and CDR2 YFSETQ. In DNA, the CDR3 is TGCGCCAGCAGCTTGGATGCAGGCTACCAAGAGACCCAGTACTTC. It translates to CASSLDAGYQETQYF.

The gene calls are TRBV3-1 (or the pseudogene TRBV3-2) and TRBJ1-5; a possible D gene is TRBD1 (6 bases). The CDR3 has 16 residues. V was cut by 1 base and J by 6 bases, with 16 bases left in between. Germline CDR1 is LGHDT and CDR2 is YNNKEL (reference sequence). The CDR3 DNA follows: TGTGCCAGCAGCCAAGGAGGGGGAGGGCATAGTCAGCCCCAGCATTTT. The encoded protein is CASSQGGGGHSQPQHF.

The genes are TRBV14 and TRBJ1-1; tentative D call: TRBD1 (5 bases). The CDR3 totals 13 residues. Germline CDR1 is SGHDN and CDR2 is FVKESK. Trimming stripped 1 base from V and 4 bases from J, with 7 bases between. The CDR3 spells CASSQGGATEAFF. CDR3 coding DNA: TGTGCCAGCAGCCAAGGTGGGGCCACTGAAGCTTTCTTT.

The chain joins TRBV6-1 to TRBJ2-7, with 9 positions matching TRBD1. The CDR3 length is 18 residues. The germline gives CDR1 MNHNS, CDR2 SASEGT. J was trimmed by 4 bases and V by 3 bases; bases with no gene match: 16. CDR3 coding DNA: TGTGCCAGCAGTGATTACAGGGGGCGCTTAACCTTATGGTACGAGCAGTACTTC. The encoded protein is CASSDYRGRLTLWYEQYF.